The clone carrying this TCR beta chain was seen a few times. Antigen specificity is unknown. Time point given: newly diagnosed GD, antithyroid drugs for less than 3 months. PBMCs were the source of the RNA used for TCR sequencing. This entry is derived from a study of regulatory T cells in long-lasting Graves disease. Study at large: The antithyroid drugs taken by newly diagnosed Graves' patients had been used for under 3 months.

Building the TCR beta libraries relied on iRepertoire HTBI primers, and CDR3 regions underwent Arm-PCR. Each CDR3 protein is one row after TCRdb ran MiXCR on the multiplex PCR reads. The data show hundreds of thousands of distinct CDR3 sequences, with about 16% seen just once and about 17% held by the top ten. Trimming left V 10 bases short and J 1 base short, with 22 bases between. Germline-derived CDR1 and CDR2 are LNHDA and SQIVND (reference sequence). There are 16 residues in the CDR3. The study, taken as a whole, reports: Persistent cases favored TRBV28, TRBJ1-2 and TRBJ2-5.

The data also belong to a second study, concerning T cells in Graves' hyperthyroidism and ophthalmopathy.

The clonotype was recovered from a woman aged 30 to 39 with Graves disease. Sequenced material: peripheral blood mononuclear cells (PBMCs), taken at new diagnosis, from a patient treated with antithyroid drugs. The chain is built from TRBV19 and TRBJ2-5; either TRBD1 or TRBD2 may fit D (5 bases each). CDR3 sequence (DNA): TGTGCCACTCCGGAGTATCGGGACGGTGGCCAAGAGACCCAGTACTTC. Its translation: CATPEYRDGGQETQYF.